The clone carrying this T cell receptor beta chain was counted only a few times. Its target is not known. CD4+ naive, central memory, regulatory and stem cell-like memory subsets were isolated by sorting on CD45RO/CCR7/CD25/CD127/CD95/CD27. The data were obtained in a study of beta chain features in type 1 diabetes. Findings of the study overall: Within each of all four CD4+ subsets, Type 1 diabetes patients had TCRB CDR3s that were moderately but significantly shorter.

Every isolated RNA sample was fully reverse transcribed, so sequencing captured expressed TCRB transcripts. Sequencing used immunoSEQ multiplex PCR; TCRdb keeps in-frame clones, though not all of them. Of more than 150,000 clones detected, about 10% appear once; the ten largest clones hold 0.65% to 0.9%. CDR1 and CDR2 from the germline V gene are SGHTA and FQGTGA. The ends lost 2 bases at V and 8 bases at J; junction bases unmatched: 4. This CDR3 spans 15 amino acids. Input material: central memory CD4+ T cells from blood. This chain uses TRBV7-3 with TRBJ2-1; TRBD2 matches 12 bases. The receptor was derived from a woman in her twenties or thirties with type 1 diabetes. CDR3 coding DNA: TGTGCCAGCAGCTTAGCGACTAGCGGGAGAGATGAGCAGTTCTTC. Residues: CASSLATSGRDEQFF. The variable domain in full, completed from reference TRBV7-3 and TRBJ2-1, reads GAGVSQTPSNKVTEKGKYVELRCDPISGHTALYWYRQSLGQGPEFLIYFQGTGAADDSGLPNDRFFAVRPEGSVSTLKIQRTERGDSAVYLCASSLATSGRDEQFFGPGTRLTVL.